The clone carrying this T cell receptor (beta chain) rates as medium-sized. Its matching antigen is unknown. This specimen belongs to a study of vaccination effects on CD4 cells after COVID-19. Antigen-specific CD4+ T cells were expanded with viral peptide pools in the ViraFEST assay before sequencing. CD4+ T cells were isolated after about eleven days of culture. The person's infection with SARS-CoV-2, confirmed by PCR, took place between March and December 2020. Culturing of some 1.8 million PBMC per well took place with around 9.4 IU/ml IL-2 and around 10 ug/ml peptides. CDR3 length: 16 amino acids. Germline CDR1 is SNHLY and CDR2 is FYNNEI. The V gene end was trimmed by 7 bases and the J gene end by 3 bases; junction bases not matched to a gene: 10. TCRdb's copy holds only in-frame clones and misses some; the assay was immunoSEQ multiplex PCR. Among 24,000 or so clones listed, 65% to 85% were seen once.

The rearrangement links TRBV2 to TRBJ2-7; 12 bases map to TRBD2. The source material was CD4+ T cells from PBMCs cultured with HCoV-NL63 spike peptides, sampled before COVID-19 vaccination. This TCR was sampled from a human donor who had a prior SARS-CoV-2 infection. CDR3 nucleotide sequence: TGTGCCAGCACCCCAGATCTAGCGGGGGGGCTCTACGAGCAGTACTTC. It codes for CASTPDLAGGLYEQYF. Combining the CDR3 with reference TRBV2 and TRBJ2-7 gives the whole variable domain EPEVTQTPSHQVTQMGQEVILRCVPISNHLYFYWYRQILGQKVEFLVSFYNNEISEKSEIFDDQFSVERPDGSNFTLKIRSTKLEDSAMYFCASTPDLAGGLYEQYFGPGTRLTVT.